This record concerns one T cell receptor (beta chain) sequence. This clonotype was detected ten times or more. Its specific antigen is unknown. No base quality values were provided; no much bigger clone lies one nucleotide off. Libraries came from 5' RACE. TCRdb names Illumina HiSeq 2500 as the instrument used. A second PCR of about 6 to 11 cycles was performed with a sample-barcoded 5' primer and a J-beta primer mix. A unique molecular identifier was introduced onto each TCR beta cDNA molecule by a template-switch 5' adaptor carrying 12 random nucleotides. Each sample yielded at least 3 million CDR3-containing paired-end reads. First-strand cDNA was synthesized from all RNA with the Mint cDNA synthesis kit, primed by a TRBC-specific oligonucleotide. All cDNA was treated with uracil-DNA glycosylase and then went through a first 18-cycle PCR with the universal primers M1SS and BC2_uni_R. In the authors' own workflow: For normalization, 1 million high-quality reads, each with a distinct molecular identifier, were randomly selected from each sample. Reads sharing molecular identifiers were discarded rather than binned into consensus sequences. MiTCR, with a Q25 quality threshold and the strictest error-elimination algorithm, was used for CDR3 identification, clonotype clustering and error correction. A nonparametric unseen species model with Euler transformation was used to estimate a lower bound on total TCR beta diversity. Clones were called with MiXCR by TCRdb after fastp trimmed the public reads at Q25, and only in-frame beta chains were retained. Rows are combined by CDR3 protein, so each entry shows the most common genes and DNA. The V and J calls were determined by TCRdb, not by the authors. The sample profile shows fewer than 800,000 distinct CDR3 sequences; approximately 31% of them were found once. Approximately 15% of the sample goes to the ten largest clones.

The data were obtained in a study of blood T cells in healthy people across ages (dated by TCRdb to between 2014 and 2017). With regard to the full study: Template switching captured roughly one uniquely barcoded TCR beta cDNA molecule per two T cells in model experiments. To track age-related changes in TCR beta repertoire diversity, the study relied on deep sequencing normalized with unique cDNA molecular identifiers. Four age groups were formed from the donors: young (average 16 years), middle-aged (less than 40), aged (about 68) and long-lived (around 80). To avoid experimental bias, donors of different ages were distributed randomly across sequencing lanes. The study analyzed two additional independent replicas of 1 million unique cDNA reads from the same blood draw for two donors, one aged 18 to 29 and one aged 80 or older. Overall study results and their limits: Because donor CMV infection status was unknown, age-related changes in expanded clonotypes were potentially confounded. Because profiling used bulk unsorted PBMCs, naive and antigen-experienced compartments could not be compared conclusively. Total diversity estimates from one million sequenced T cells were considered lower bounds and underestimates. A strong correlation was found between observed TCR beta diversity and the percentage of naive T cells measured by flow cytometry. As age increased, observed TCR beta diversity per million T cells dropped in a roughly linear way, and a significant reduction was already evident by age 40. Compared with the aged group, the long-lived group had more naive CD4+ T cells, fewer expanded clones and increased TCR diversity, suggesting age selection.

V was cut back by 0 bases and J by 7 bases, leaving a gap of 10 bases between them. For CDR1 and CDR2, the germline V gene lists ENHRY and SYGVKD. Reading from cysteine to phenylalanine, the CDR3 counts 14 amino acids. Of the read, only the CDR3 DNA is kept; its 42 bases are in frame from base 1. Systemically healthy Caucasian individuals from Russia, about 38 in total and aged roughly 6 to 100 years, were included as donors. Each donor gave around 9.5 milliliters of peripheral blood, collected into EDTA-treated Vacutainer tubes. Ficoll-Paque density-gradient centrifugation was used to isolate PBMCs, with at least 6 million per sample. Trizol reagent was used to extract total RNA from PBMCs, with at least 5 micrograms per sample. The percentages of naive CD45RAhigh/CD27high T cells were determined by flow cytometry on a PBMC aliquot from every donor.

The chain links TRBV10-3 with TRBJ1-5, and possibly TRBD1, on 5 matching bases. The receptor comes from an elderly woman in good health. Donor details come from another sample of the same person, matched by shared clones. The sequencing sample was made of blood. This receptor carries the CDR3 CAISESGVRQPQHF. The DNA reads as follows: TGTGCCATCAGTGAGTCAGGGGTCCGCCAGCCCCAGCATTTT.